The clone carrying this T cell receptor (beta chain) was seen a few times. Its antigen is unknown. This sample was taken from a study of T-cell reconstitution after alpha-beta-depleted transplantation in children. Preparation of the TCRbeta library was carried out with unique molecular identifiers. From the PCR reads, TCRdb called clonotypes with MiXCR, one entry per CDR3 protein. Among more than 500,000 distinct CDR3 sequences listed, 9.5% to 12% were seen once. Germline lookup yields CDR1 LGHNT and CDR2 FRNRAP. This CDR3 has 15 residues. The V end lost 2 bases, the J end lost 2 bases, and 10 bases lay between the germline ends. Study conclusions and caveats: Once a year had passed after transplant, T-cell counts and diversity came mostly from newly produced T cells. Expanded graft clones, several hundred of them, were reportedly the source of alpha-beta T cells about two months after transplant. Some patients' high day-60 TCRbeta diversity was traced to surviving recipient T cells and thymic progenitors.

The source of this sequence is a female patient between 2 and 15 years old who had a stem cell transplant for aplastic anemia, so the T cells may come from the graft donor. The input for sequencing was PBMCs, mostly from graft donor cells, taken 180 days after TCRalphabeta/CD19-depleted stem cell transplant. The chain combines TRBV12-5 with TRBJ2-1; D is unresolved. The CDR3 region has the DNA TGTGCTAGTGGTTTGCCGCTTGGGGCCTACAATGAGCAGTTCTTC. Protein sequence: CASGLPLGAYNEQFF.